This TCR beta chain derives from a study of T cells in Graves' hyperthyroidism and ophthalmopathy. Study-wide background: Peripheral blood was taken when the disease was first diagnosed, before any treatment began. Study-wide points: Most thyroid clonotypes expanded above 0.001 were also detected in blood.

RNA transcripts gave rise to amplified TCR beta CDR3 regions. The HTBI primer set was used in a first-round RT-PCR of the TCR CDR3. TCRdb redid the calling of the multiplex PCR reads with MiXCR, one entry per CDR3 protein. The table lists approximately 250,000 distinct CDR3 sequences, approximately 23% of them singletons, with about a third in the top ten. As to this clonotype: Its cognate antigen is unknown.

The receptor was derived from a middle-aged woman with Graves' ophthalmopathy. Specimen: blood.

CDR3 DNA: TGTGCCAGCAGCCCCTCCGCGGGACGCGACTACGGGGGGTACTTC. It yields the protein CASSPSAGRDYGGYF. The rearrangement uses TRBV14 and TRBJ2-7; tentatively, D is TRBD2 (6 bases). The CDR3 runs 15 residues. Germline V gene data show CDR1 as SGHDN and CDR2 as FVKESK. The V and J ends lost 4 bases and 12 bases respectively, with 25 bases between them. Variable domain in full (rest from reference TRBV14 and TRBJ2-7): EAGVTQFPSHSVIEKGQTVTLRCDPISGHDNLYWYRRVMGKEIKFLLHFVKESKQDESGMPNNRFLAERTGGTYSTLKVQPAELEDSGVYFCASSPSAGRDYGGYFGPGTRLTVT.